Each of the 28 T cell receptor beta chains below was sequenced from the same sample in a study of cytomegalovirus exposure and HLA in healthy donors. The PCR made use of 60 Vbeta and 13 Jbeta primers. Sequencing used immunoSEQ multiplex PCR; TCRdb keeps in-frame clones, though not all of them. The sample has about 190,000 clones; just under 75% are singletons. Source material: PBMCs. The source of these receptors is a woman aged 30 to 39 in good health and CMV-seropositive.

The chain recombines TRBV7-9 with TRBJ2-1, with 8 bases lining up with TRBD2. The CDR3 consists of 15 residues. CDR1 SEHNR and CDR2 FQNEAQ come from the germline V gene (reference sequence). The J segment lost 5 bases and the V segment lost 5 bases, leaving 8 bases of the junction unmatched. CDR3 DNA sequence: TGTGCCAGCAGCCAGAGCGGGGGAAGAAACAATGAGCAGTTCTTC. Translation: CASSQSGGRNNEQFF.

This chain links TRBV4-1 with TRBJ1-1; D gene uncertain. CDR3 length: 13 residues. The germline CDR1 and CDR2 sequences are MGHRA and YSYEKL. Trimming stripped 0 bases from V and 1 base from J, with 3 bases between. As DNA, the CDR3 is TGCGCCAGCAGCCAAGACAGGAACACTGAAGCTTTCTTT. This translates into CASSQDRNTEAFF.

CDR3 amino acids: CASSVDISSYEQYF. The CDR3, as DNA: TGTGCCAGCAGCGTGGACATATCCTCCTACGAGCAGTACTTC. V usage is TRBV11-2 and J usage is TRBJ2-7; tentative D call: TRBD1 (5 bases). The CDR3 extends over 14 amino acids. The V gene's germline CDR1 is SGHAT and CDR2 FQNNGV. V gave up 5 bases and J gave up 0 bases, with 11 bases separating them.

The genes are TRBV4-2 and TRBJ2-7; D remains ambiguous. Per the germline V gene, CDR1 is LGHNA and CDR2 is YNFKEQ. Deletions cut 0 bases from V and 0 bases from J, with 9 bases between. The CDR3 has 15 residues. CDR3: CASSQESLSSYEQYF. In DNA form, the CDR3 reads TGTGCCAGCAGCCAAGAGTCCCTCTCCTCCTACGAGCAGTACTTC.

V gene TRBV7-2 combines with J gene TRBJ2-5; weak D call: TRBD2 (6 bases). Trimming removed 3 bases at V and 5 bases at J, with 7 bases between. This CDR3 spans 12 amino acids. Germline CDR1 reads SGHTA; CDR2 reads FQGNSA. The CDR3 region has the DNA TGTGCCAGCAGCTTCCGGGGGGAGACCCAGTACTTC. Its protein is CASSFRGETQYF. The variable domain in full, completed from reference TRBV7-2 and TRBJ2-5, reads GAGVSQSPSNKVTEKGKDVELRCDPISGHTALYWYRQSLGQGLEFLIYFQGNSAPDKSGLPSDRFSAERTGGSVSTLTIQRTQQEDSAVYLCASSFRGETQYFGPGTRLLVL.

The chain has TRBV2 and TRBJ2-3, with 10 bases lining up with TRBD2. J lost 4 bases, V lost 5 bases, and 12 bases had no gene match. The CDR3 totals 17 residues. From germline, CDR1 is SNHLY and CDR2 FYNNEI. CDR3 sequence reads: CASSTSSGREGSDTQYF. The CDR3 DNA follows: TGTGCCAGCAGTACCAGCAGCGGGAGGGAGGGGTCAGATACGCAGTATTTT.

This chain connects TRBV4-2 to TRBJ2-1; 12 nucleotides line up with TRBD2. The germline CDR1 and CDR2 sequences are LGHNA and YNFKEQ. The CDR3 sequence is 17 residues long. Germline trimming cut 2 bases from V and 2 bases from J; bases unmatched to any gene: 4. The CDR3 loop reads CASSQPGLAGTYNEQFF. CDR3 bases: TGTGCCAGCAGCCAACCCGGACTAGCGGGAACCTACAATGAGCAGTTCTTC.

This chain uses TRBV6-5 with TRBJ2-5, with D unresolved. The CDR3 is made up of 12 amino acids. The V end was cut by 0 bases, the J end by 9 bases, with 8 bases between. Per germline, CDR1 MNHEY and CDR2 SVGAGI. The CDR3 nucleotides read TGTGCCAGCAGTTACTCGAGCGATTCCCAGTACTTC. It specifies CASSYSSDSQYF.

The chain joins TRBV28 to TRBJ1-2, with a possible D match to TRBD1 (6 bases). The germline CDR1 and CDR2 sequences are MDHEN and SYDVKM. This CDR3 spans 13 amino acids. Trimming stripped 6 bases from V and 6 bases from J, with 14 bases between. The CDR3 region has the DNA TGTGCCAGCAGACCGACAGGCACGGATGGCTACACCTTC. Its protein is CASRPTGTDGYTF.

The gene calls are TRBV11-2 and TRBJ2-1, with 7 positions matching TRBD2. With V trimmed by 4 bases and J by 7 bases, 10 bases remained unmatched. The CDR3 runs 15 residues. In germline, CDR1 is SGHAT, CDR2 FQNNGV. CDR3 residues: CASSSGGSFYNEQFF. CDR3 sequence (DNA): TGTGCCAGCAGCTCCGGCGGGAGCTTTTATAATGAGCAGTTCTTC.

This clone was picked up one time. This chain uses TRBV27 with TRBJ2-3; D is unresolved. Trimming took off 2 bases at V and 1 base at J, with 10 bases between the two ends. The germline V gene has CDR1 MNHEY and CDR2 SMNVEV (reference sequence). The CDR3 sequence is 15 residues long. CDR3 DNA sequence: TGTGCCAGCAGTTTAGTGCAGTCAGGCACAGATACGCAGTATTTT. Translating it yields CASSLVQSGTDTQYF.

In nucleotides, the CDR3 is TGCGCCAGCAGCTTCCGACCACACAGCGGGAGGGCCTCAAGTACAGATACGCAGTATTTT. Translating it yields CASSFRPHSGRASSTDTQYF. The chain carries TRBV5-1 and TRBJ2-3; TRBD2 matches at 10 bases. CDR1 and CDR2 (germline): SGHRS, YFSETQ. The CDR3 consists of 20 residues. The V gene end was trimmed by 2 bases and the J gene end by 3 bases; junction bases not matched to a gene: 18.

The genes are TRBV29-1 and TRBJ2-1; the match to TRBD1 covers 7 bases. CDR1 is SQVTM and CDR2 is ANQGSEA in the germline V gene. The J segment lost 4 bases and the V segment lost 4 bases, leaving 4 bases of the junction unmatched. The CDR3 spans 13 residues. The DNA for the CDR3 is TGCAGCGTTGGAGGGGGCGGGTACAATGAGCAGTTCTTC. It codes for CSVGGGGYNEQFF.

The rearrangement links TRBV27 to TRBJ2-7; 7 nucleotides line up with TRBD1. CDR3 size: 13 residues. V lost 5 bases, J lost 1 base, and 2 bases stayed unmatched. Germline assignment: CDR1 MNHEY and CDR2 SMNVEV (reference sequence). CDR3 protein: CASSRQGSYEQYF. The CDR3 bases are TGTGCCAGCAGTAGACAGGGTTCCTACGAGCAGTACTTC.

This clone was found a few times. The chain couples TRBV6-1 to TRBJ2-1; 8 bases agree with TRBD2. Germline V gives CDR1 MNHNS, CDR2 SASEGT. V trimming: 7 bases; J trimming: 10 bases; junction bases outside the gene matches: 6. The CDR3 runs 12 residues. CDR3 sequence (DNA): TGTGCCAGCACCCGGGAGGGGGACGAGCAGTTCTTC. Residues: CASTREGDEQFF.

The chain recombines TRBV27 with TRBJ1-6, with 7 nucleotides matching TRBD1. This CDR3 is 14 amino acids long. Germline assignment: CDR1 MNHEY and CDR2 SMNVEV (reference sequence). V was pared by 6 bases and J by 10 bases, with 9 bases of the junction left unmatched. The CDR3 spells CASRLTGVSSPLHF. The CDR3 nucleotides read TGTGCCAGCAGGTTAACAGGGGTCAGCTCACCCCTCCACTTT.

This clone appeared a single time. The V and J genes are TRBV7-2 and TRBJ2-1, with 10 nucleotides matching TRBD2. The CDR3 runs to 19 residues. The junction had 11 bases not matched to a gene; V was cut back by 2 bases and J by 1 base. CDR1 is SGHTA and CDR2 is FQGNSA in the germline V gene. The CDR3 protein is CASSLRQVAGGTSYNEQFF. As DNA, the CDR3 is TGTGCCAGCAGCTTACGTCAGGTAGCGGGAGGAACGTCCTACAATGAGCAGTTCTTC.

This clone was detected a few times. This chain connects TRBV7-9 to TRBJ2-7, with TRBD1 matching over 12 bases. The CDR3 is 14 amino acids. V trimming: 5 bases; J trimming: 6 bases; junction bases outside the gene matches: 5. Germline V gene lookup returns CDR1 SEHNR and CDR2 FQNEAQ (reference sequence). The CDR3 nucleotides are TGTGCCAGCAGCCTGGGACAGGGGGCGTTCGAGCAGTACTTC. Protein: CASSLGQGAFEQYF.

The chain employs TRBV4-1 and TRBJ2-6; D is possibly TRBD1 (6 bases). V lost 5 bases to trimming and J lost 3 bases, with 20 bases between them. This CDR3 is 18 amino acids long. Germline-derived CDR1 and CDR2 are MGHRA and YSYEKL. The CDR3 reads CASSTRQEGSNGANVLTF. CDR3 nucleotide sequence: TGCGCCAGCAGCACCCGACAGGAAGGGTCCAATGGGGCCAACGTCCTGACTTTC.

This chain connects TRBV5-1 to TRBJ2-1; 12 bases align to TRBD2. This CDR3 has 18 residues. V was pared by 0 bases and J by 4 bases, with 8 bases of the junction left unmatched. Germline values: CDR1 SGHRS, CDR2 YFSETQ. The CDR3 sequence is CASSLARLAGARYNEQFF. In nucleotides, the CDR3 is TGCGCCAGCAGCTTGGCGAGACTAGCGGGAGCTAGATACAATGAGCAGTTCTTC. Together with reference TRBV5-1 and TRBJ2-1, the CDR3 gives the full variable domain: KAGVTQTPRYLIKTRGQQVTLSCSPISGHRSVSWYQQTPGQGLQFLFEYFSETQRNKGNFPGRFSGRQFSNSRSEMNVSTLELGDSALYLCASSLARLAGARYNEQFFGPGTRLTVL.

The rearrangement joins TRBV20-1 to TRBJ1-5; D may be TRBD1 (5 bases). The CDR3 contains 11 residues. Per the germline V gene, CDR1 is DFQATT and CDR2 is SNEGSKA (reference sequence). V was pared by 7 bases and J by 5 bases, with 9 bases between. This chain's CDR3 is CSVGGDQPQHF. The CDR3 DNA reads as TGCAGTGTCGGGGGGGATCAGCCCCAGCATTTT.

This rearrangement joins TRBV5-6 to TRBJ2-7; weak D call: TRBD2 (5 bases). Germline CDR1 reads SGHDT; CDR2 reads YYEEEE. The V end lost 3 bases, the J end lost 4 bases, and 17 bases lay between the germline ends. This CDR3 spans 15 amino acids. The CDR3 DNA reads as TGTGCCAGCAGCTCTTTAGAGGGAAGTAGGTACGAGCAGTACTTC. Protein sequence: CASSSLEGSRYEQYF.

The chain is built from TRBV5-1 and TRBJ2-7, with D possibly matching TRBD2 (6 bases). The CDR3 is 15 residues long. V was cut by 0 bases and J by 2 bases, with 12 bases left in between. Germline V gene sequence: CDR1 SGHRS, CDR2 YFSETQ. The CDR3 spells CASSLGASATYEQYF. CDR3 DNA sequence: TGCGCCAGCAGCTTGGGTGCTAGCGCGACCTACGAGCAGTACTTC. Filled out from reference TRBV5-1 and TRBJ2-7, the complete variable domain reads KAGVTQTPRYLIKTRGQQVTLSCSPISGHRSVSWYQQTPGQGLQFLFEYFSETQRNKGNFPGRFSGRQFSNSRSEMNVSTLELGDSALYLCASSLGASATYEQYFGPGTRLTVT.

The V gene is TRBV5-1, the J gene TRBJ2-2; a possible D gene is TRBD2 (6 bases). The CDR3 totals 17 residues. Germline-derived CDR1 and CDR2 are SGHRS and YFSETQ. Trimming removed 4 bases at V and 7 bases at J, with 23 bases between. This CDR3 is CASSLDSGTRSYGELFF. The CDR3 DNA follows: TGCGCCAGCAGCCTCGACTCCGGGACTCGCTCCTACGGGGAGCTGTTTTTT.

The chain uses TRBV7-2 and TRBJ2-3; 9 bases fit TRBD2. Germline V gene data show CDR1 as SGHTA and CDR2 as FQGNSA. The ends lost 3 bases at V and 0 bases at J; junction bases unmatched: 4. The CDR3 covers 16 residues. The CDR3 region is CASSFSGRPSTDTQYF. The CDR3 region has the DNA TGTGCCAGCAGCTTTAGCGGGAGACCTAGCACAGATACGCAGTATTTT.

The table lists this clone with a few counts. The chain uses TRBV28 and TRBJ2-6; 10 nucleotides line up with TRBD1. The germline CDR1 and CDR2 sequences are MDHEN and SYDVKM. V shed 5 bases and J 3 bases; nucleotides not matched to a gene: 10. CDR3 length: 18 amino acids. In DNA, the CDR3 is TGTGCCAGCAGTACAAACCCGGGACAGGGGAATGGGGCCAACGTCCTGACTTTC. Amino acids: CASSTNPGQGNGANVLTF.

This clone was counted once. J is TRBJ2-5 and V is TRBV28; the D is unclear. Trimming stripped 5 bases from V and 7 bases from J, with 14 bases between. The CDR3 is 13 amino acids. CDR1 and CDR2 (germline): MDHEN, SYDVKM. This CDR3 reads CASSPLAPRTQYF. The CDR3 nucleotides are TGTGCCAGCAGTCCCCTGGCCCCCCGGACCCAGTACTTC.

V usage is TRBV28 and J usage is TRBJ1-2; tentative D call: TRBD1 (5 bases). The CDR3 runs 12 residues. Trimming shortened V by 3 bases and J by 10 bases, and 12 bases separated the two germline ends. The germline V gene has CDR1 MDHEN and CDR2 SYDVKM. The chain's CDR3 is CASSLGVGDYTF. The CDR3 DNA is TGTGCCAGCAGTTTGGGTGTAGGGGACTACACCTTC.